The present TCR beta chain was sequenced within a study of control samples from healthy donors and cancer patients. Libraries were prepared by immunoSEQ multiplex PCR; TCRdb keeps only in-frame clonotypes and omits some of them. In the table there are around 190,000 clones, 90% of which are singletons. This receptor was identified in a woman in her 50s in good health. The specimen was blood.

Written as DNA, the CDR3 is TGTGCCAGCAGCCAAGATTATGTGAATCCTGATAACTATGGCTACACCTTC. This sequence encodes CASSQDYVNPDNYGYTF. The chain recombines TRBV3-1 (or the pseudogene TRBV3-2) with TRBJ1-2; no clear D. CDR1 and CDR2 (germline): LGHDT, YNNKEL (reference sequence). This CDR3 comprises 17 residues. V gave up 0 bases and J gave up 1 base, with 15 bases separating them.